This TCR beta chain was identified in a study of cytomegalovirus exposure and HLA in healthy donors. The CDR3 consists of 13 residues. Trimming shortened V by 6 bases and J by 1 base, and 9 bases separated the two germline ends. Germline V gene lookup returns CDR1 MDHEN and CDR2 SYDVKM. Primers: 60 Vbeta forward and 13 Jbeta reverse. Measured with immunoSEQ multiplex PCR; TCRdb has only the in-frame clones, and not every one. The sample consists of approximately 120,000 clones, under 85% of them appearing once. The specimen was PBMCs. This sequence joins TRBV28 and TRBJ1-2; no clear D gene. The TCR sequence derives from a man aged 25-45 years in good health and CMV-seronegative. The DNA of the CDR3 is TGTGCCAGCAGCCCTCAGAATAACTATGGCTACACCTTC. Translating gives CASSPQNNYGYTF.